This paragraph reports one T cell receptor (beta chain). Its antigen remains unidentified. The data belong to a study of blood T cells in healthy people across ages. The CDR3 consists of 12 residues. Germline CDR1 is MNHNS and CDR2 is SASEGT. V was pared by 6 bases and J by 6 bases, with 11 bases between. Broader study findings: Unsorted PBMCs blocked a conclusive comparison of naive and antigen-experienced cells. A greater number of naive CD4+ cells and higher diversity distinguished long-lived donors from aged donors.

Donation came from healthy Caucasian individuals in Russia who were aged about 6 to 90. Primed by a sample-barcoded 5' primer and a J-beta primer mix, a second PCR proceeded for roughly 7 to 12 cycles. TCRdb recomputed calls from the 5' RACE reads with MiXCR, one row per CDR3 protein. Of hundreds of thousands of distinct CDR3 sequences in the sample, roughly 60% were seen once. Sample: blood. The chain has TRBV6-1 and TRBJ1-2; maybe TRBD1 (5 bases). This TCR derives from a man younger than 45 in good health. In nucleotides, the CDR3 is TGTGCCAGCAGGGGGGGGACTGATGGCTACACCTTC. Translating gives CASRGGTDGYTF.